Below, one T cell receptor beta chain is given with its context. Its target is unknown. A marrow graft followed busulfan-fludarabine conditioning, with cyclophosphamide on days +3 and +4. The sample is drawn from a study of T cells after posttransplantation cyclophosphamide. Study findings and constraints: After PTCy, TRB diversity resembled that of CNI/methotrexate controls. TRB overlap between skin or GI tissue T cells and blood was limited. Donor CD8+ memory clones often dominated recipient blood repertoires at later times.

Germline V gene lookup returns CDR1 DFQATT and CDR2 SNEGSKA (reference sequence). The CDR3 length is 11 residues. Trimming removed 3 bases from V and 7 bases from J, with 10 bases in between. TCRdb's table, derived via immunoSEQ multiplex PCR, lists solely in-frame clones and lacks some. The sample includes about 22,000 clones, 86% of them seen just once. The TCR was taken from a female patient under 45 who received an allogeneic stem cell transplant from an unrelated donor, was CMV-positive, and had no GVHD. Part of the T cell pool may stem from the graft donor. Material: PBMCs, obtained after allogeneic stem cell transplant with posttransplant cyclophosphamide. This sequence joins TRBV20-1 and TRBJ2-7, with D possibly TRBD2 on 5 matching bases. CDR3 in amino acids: CSARGTGEQYF. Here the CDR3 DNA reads TGCAGTGCTAGGGGCACGGGGGAGCAGTACTTC.